The source of this T cell receptor beta chain is a study of blood T cells in healthy people across ages. Overall study findings and caveats: Older individuals had lower TCR beta diversity per million T cells (the decline was roughly linear). Underestimates were what the diversity estimates from one million T cells were considered to be.

Next came a second PCR, run for 7 to 11 cycles, which used a sample-barcoded 5' primer along with a J-beta primer mix. Each CDR3 protein gets one entry after TCRdb re-called the 5' RACE reads with MiXCR. Here the sample spans more than 650,000 distinct CDR3 sequences, about a fifth being singletons. Germline V gene lookup returns CDR1 SGHVS and CDR2 FNYEAQ. The CDR3 spans 17 residues. Between the trimmed V and J ends, which lost 1 base and 0 bases, there was a span of 13 bases. Russia was home to the donors, healthy Caucasian individuals aged roughly 6 to 95. The sample holds many counts of this clonotype. Its antigen remains unidentified.

The chain has TRBV7-6 and TRBJ1-3; tentatively, D is TRBD1 (5 bases). Sequenced sample: blood. This sequence was found in an older man in good health. The CDR3 DNA follows: TGTGCCAGCAGCTTAGAGTCCGCAGGGTTCTCTGGAAACACCATATATTTT. Amino acid sequence: CASSLESAGFSGNTIYF. Supplemented by reference TRBV7-6 and TRBJ1-3, the full variable domain reads GAGVSQSPRYKVTKRGQDVALRCDPISGHVSLYWYRQALGQGPEFLTYFNYEAQQDKSGLPNDRFSAERPEGSISTLTIQRTEQRDSAMYRCASSLESAGFSGNTIYFGEGSWLTVV.